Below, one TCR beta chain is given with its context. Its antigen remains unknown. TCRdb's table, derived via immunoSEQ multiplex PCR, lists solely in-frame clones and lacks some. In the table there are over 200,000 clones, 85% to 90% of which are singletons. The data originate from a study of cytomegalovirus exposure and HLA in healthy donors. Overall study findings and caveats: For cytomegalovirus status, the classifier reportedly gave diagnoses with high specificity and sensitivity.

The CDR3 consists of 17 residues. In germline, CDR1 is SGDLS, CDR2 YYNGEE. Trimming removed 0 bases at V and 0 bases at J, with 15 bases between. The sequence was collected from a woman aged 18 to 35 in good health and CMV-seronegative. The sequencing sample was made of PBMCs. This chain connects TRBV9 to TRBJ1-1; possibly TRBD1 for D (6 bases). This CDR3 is CASSVESGTYMNTEAFF. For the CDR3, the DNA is TGTGCCAGCAGCGTAGAAAGCGGGACATATATGAACACTGAAGCTTTCTTT.